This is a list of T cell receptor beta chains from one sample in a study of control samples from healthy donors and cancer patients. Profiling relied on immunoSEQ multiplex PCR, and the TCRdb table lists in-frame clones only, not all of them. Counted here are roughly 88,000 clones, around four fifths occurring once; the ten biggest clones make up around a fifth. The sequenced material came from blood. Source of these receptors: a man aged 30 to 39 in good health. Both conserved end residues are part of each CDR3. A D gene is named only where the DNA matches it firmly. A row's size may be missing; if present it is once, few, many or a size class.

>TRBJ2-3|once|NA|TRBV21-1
CASSKGTGHTDTQYF
TGTGCCAGCAGCAAAGGGACAGGACACACAGATACGCAGTATTTT
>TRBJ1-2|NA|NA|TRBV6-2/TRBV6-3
CASSQQGNGYTF
TGTGCCAGCAGTCAACAGGGAAATGGCTACACCTTC
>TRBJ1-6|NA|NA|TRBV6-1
CASSEVRGNSPLHF
TGTGCCAGCAGTGAAGTTAGGGGGAATTCACCCCTCCACTTT
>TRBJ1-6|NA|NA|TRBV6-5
CASIRGGPNSPLHF
TGTGCCAGCATAAGGGGTGGACCTAATTCACCCCTCCACTTT
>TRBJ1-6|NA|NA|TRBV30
CAWSSTVALHF
TGTGCCTGGAGCTCTACCGTCGCCCTCCACTTT
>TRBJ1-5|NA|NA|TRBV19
CASSSGTNQPQHF
TGTGCCAGTAGTTCAGGGACGAATCAGCCCCAGCATTTT
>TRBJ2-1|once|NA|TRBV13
CASSLKVGGSYNEQFF
TGTGCCAGCAGCTTAAAGGTTGGAGGCTCCTACAATGAGCAGTTCTTC
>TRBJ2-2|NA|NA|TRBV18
CASSPPSGELFF
TGTGCCAGCTCACCCCCCTCCGGGGAGCTGTTTTTT
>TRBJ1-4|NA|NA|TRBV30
CAWSVRVLSYKEKLFF
TGTGCCTGGAGTGTACGCGTATTATCCTATAAGGAAAAACTGTTTTTT
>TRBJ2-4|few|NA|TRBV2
CASSDDWNLAKNIQYF
TGTGCCAGCAGTGATGATTGGAATCTGGCCAAAAACATTCAGTACTTC
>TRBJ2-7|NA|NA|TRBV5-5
CASSLGGTSSYEQYF
TGTGCCAGCAGCTTGGGGGGTACCAGCTCCTACGAGCAGTACTTC
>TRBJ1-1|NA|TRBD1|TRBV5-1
CASSGDRVNTEAFF
TGCGCCAGCAGCGGGGACAGGGTTAACACTGAAGCTTTCTTT
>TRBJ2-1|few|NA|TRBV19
CASSIGGPGGANEQFF
TGTGCCAGTAGTATCGGAGGCCCAGGGGGGGCAAATGAGCAGTTCTTC
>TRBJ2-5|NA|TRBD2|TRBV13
CASNLAGGGETQYF
TGTGCCAGCAATCTAGCGGGGGGTGGAGAGACCCAGTACTTC
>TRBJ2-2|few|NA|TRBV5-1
CASSLDPGNTGELFF
TGCGCCAGCAGCTTGGATCCAGGAAACACCGGGGAGCTGTTTTTT
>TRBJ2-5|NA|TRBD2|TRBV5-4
CASSLFAGGETQYF
TGTGCCAGCAGCTTATTCGCGGGGGGTGAGACCCAGTACTTC
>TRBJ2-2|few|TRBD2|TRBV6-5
CASTLGGGLPGELFF
TGTGCCAGCACTCTTGGCGGGGGGCTTCCCGGGGAGCTGTTTTTT
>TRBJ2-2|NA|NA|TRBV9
CASSVSGELFF
TGTGCCAGCAGCGTGTCCGGGGAGCTGTTTTTT
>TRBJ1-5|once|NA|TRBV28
CASSSTGNQPQHF
TGTGCCAGCAGTTCTACAGGGAATCAGCCCCAGCATTTT
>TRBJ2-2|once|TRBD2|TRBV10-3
CATIAGGTNTGELFF
TGTGCCACCATAGCGGGGGGAACAAACACCGGGGAGCTGTTTTTT
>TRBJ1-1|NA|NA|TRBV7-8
CASSFTRTAEAFF
TGTGCCAGCAGCTTCACAAGGACGGCTGAAGCTTTCTTT
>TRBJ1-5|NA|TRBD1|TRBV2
CASSAPGQAISAQHF
TGTGCCAGCAGTGCTCCGGGACAGGCGATATCAGCCCAGCATTTT
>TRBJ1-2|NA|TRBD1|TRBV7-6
CASRLHPGQYGYTF
TGTGCCAGCAGACTCCATCCGGGACAGTATGGCTACACCTTC
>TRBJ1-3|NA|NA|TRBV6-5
CASSPGGGAGNTIYF
TGTGCCAGCAGTCCTGGCGGCGGAGCAGGAAACACCATATATTTT
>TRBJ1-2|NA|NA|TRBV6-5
CASNLSGLTNYGYTF
TGTGCCAGCAACCTCTCAGGCTTAACCAACTATGGCTACACCTTC
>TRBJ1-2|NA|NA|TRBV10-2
CASSDGGRRYGYTF
TGCGCCAGCAGTGATGGAGGGCGTCGCTATGGCTACACCTTC
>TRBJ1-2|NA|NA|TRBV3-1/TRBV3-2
CASSQDHDGRDGYTF
TGTGCCAGCAGCCAAGATCACGATGGGAGGGATGGCTACACCTTC
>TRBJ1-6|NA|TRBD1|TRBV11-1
CASSLGDRASPLHF
TGTGCCAGCAGCTTAGGGGACAGGGCTTCACCCCTCCACTTT
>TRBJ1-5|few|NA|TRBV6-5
CASMGRQNQPQHF
TGTGCCAGCATGGGCAGACAAAATCAGCCCCAGCATTTT
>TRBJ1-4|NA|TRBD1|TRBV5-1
CASSSTGTGNEKLFF
TGCGCCAGCAGCTCTACCGGGACAGGGAATGAAAAACTGTTTTTT
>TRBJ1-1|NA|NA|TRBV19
CASSSAGTPPYEAFF
TGTGCCAGTAGTTCCGCCGGGACCCCTCCCTATGAAGCTTTCTTT
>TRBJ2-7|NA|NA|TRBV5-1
CASSFTRGDSYEQYF
TGCGCCAGCAGCTTTACACGGGGCGACTCCTACGAGCAGTACTTC
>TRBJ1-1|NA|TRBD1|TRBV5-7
CASPDRHTEAFF
TGTGCCAGCCCGGACAGGCACACTGAAGCTTTCTTT
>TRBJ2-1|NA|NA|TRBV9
CASSAGASANEQFF
TGTGCCAGCAGCGCCGGGGCTAGTGCCAATGAGCAGTTCTTC
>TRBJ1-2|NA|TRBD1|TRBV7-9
CASSPGTGGYGYTF
TGTGCCAGCAGCCCCGGGACAGGGGGATATGGCTACACCTTC
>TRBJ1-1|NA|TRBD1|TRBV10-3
CAISSTGGKGTEAFF
TGTGCCATCAGCTCGACAGGGGGCAAGGGCACTGAAGCTTTCTTT
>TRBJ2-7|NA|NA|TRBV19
CASSMVTGNFYEQYF
TGTGCCAGTAGTATGGTGACGGGGAACTTCTACGAGCAGTACTTC
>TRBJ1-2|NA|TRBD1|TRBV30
CAWSRDRFLGHGYTF
TGTGCCTGGAGTAGGGACAGGTTTTTGGGGCATGGCTACACCTTC
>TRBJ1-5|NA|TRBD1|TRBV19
CASSPDRGRQPQHF
TGTGCCAGTAGCCCGGACAGGGGGCGTCAGCCCCAGCATTTT
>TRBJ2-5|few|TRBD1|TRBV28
CASSSRDRGKETQYF
TGTGCCAGCAGTTCCCGGGACAGGGGAAAGGAGACCCAGTACTTC
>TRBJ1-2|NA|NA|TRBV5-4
CASSAETGGDYGYTF
TGTGCCAGCAGCGCCGAGACAGGTGGGGACTATGGCTACACCTTC
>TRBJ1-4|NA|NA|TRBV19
CASLSRANEKLFF
TGTGCCAGTTTGTCGCGGGCCAATGAAAAACTGTTTTTT
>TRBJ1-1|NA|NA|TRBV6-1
CASSETRNTEAFF
TGTGCCAGCAGTGAAACGAGAAACACTGAAGCTTTCTTT
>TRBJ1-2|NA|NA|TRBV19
CASKETGSYGYTF
TGTGCCAGTAAAGAGACGGGAAGCTATGGCTACACCTTC
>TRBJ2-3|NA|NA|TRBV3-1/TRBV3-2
CASSHGGGGGDTQYF
TGTGCCAGCAGCCACGGCGGGGGAGGGGGAGATACGCAGTATTTT
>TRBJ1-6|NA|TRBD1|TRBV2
CASTTGVYYNSPLHF
TGTGCCAGCACGACAGGGGTTTACTATAATTCACCCCTCCACTTT